The subject of this entry is one T cell receptor (beta chain). The target antigen is unknown. Assay: immunoSEQ multiplex PCR; the TCRdb copy retains only in-frame clones and omits some. The sample shows roughly 600 clones, less than 70% of them seen only once. Germline assignment: CDR1 KGHSY and CDR2 FQNENV. The CDR3 contains 13 residues. The ends lost 4 bases at V and 6 bases at J; junction bases unmatched: 3. This sample is part of a study of siplizumab effects on memory and regulatory T cells. Coculture of mixed lymphocyte reaction cells was performed at 37°C for 5 to 7 days. J is TRBJ2-7 and V is TRBV16, with 10 bases lining up with TRBD1. Sequenced: CFSE-low (dividing) CD4+ T cells sorted from an allogeneic mixed lymphocyte reaction. The clonotype originates from a human donor in good health; the cells came from an allogeneic mixed lymphocyte reaction. Written as DNA, the CDR3 is TGTGCCAGCAGCCGGGACAGGGGCCTCGAGCAGTACTTC. Protein: CASSRDRGLEQYF.